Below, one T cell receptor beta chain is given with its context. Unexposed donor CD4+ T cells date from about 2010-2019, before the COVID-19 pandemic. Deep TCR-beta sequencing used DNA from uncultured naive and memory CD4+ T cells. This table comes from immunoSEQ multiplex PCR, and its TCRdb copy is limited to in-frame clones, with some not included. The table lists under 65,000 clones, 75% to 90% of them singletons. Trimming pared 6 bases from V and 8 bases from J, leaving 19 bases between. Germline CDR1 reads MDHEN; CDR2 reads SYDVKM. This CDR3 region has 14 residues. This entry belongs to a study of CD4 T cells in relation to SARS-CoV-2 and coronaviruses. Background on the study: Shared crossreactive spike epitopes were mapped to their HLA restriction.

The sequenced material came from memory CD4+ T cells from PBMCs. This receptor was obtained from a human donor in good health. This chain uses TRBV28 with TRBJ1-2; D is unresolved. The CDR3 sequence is CASRLPLLAGGYTF. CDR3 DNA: TGTGCCAGCAGGTTGCCCCTTTTGGCTGGGGGCTACACCTTC.